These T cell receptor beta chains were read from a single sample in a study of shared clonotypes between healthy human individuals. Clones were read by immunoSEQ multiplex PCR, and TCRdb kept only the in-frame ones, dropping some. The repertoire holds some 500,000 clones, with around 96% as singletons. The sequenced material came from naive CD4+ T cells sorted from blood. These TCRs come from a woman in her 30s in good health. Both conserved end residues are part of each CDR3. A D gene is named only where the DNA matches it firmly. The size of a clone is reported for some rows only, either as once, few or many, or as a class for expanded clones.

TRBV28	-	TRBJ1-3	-	CASSPSYSGNTIYF	TGTGCCAGCAGTCCCAGCTACTCTGGAAACACCATATATTTT
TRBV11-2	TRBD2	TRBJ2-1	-	CASSWTSGNNEQFF	TGTGCCAGCAGCTGGACTAGCGGAAACAATGAGCAGTTCTTC
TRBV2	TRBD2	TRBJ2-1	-	CASSVDSGSDEQFF	TGTGCCAGCAGTGTTGATAGCGGGAGCGATGAGCAGTTCTTC
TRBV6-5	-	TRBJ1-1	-	CASSSRSTDTEAFF	TGTGCCAGCAGTTCGAGGAGTACGGACACTGAAGCTTTCTTT
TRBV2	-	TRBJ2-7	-	CASSKGTATEQYF	TGTGCCAGCAGCAAAGGGACCGCAACTGAGCAGTACTTC
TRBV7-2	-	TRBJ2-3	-	CASSLDWRRTQYF	TGTGCCAGCAGCTTAGATTGGCGGAGGACGCAGTATTTT
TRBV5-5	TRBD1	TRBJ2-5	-	CASRMPGTGVRGQETQYF	TGTGCCAGCAGAATGCCCGGGACAGGGGTAAGAGGTCAAGAGACCCAGTACTTC
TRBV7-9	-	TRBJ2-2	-	CASSLAPLITRTNTGELFF	TGTGCCAGCAGCTTAGCTCCCCTTATAACACGAACGAACACCGGGGAGCTGTTTTTT
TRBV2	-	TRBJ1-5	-	CASRKDTSNQPQHF	TGTGCCAGCAGAAAAGATACTAGCAATCAGCCCCAGCATTTT
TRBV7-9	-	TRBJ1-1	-	CASSSSGGYIRAFF	TGTGCCAGCAGCTCCTCGGGCGGCTATATTAGAGCTTTCTTT
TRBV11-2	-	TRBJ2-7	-	CASSLGPHHSYEQYF	TGTGCCAGCAGCTTAGGACCCCACCACTCCTACGAGCAGTACTTC
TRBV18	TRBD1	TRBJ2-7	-	CASSLGTGDEQYF	TGTGCCAGCTCACTAGGGACAGGGGATGAGCAGTACTTC
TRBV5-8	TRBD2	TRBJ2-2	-	CASSFTGTSGSPGELFF	TGTGCCAGCAGCTTTACCGGGACTAGCGGGAGTCCCGGGGAGCTGTTTTTT
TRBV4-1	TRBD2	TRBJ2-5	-	CASSPGRAVLETQYF	TGCGCCAGCAGTCCCGGGAGGGCCGTTTTGGAGACCCAGTACTTC
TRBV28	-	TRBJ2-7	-	CASSLDLYEQYF	TGTGCCAGCAGTTTGGACCTCTACGAGCAGTACTTC
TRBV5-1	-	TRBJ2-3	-	CASSCRPPGLGWDTQYF	TGCGCCAGCAGTTGCCGACCACCAGGGTTGGGTTGGGATACGCAGTATTTT
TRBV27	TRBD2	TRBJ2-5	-	CASSLFGAGGQETQYF	TGTGCCAGCAGTTTATTCGGGGCGGGAGGCCAAGAGACCCAGTACTTC
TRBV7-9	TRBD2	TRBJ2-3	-	CASSSRLAGATDTQYF	TGTGCCAGCAGCTCCCGACTAGCGGGGGCCACAGATACGCAGTATTTT
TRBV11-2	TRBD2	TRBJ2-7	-	CASSRPAGGPYEQYF	TGTGCCAGCAGCCGACCAGCGGGAGGGCCCTACGAGCAGTACTTC
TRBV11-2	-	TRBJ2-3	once	CASRAYTDTQYF	TGTGCCAGCAGAGCATACACAGATACGCAGTATTTT
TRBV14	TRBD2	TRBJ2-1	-	CASSQDHGLAGGKYNEQFF	TGTGCCAGCAGCCAAGATCATGGACTAGCGGGAGGGAAATACAATGAGCAGTTCTTC
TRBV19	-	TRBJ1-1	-	CASKPTAPTEAFF	TGTGCCAGTAAACCGACAGCGCCTACTGAAGCTTTCTTT
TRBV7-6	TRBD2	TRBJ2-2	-	CASSPQLAGNGELFF	TGTGCCAGCAGCCCGCAACTAGCGGGAAACGGGGAGCTGTTTTTT
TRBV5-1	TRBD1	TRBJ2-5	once	CASSPDRTGGETQYF	TGCGCCAGCAGCCCCGACAGGACAGGGGGAGAGACCCAGTACTTC